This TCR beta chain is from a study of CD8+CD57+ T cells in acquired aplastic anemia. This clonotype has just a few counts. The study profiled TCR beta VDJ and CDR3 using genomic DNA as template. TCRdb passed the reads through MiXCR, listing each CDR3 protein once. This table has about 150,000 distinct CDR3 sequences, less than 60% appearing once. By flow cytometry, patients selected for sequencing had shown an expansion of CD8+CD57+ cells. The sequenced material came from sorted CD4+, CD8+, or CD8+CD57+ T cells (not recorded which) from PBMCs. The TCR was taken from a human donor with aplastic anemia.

CDR3 sequence: CASSQVGVRGLSNQPQHF. The CDR3, as DNA: TGTGCCAGCAGCCAAGTCGGGGTCAGGGGTTTAAGCAATCAGCCCCAGCATTTT. The chain employs TRBV3-1 and TRBJ1-5; D perhaps matches TRBD1 (6 bases). From germline, CDR1 is LGHDT and CDR2 YNNKEL (reference sequence). The V end was cut by 1 base, the J end by 1 base, with 17 bases between. This CDR3 region has 18 residues.